These T cell receptor beta chains were read from a single sample in a study of T cell responses to AZD1222 COVID-19 vaccine. Generated by immunoSEQ multiplex PCR, the TCRdb table keeps only in-frame clones and is missing some. The repertoire holds about 150,000 clones, with about nine tenths as singletons. Material: peripheral blood, obtained on day 0 of MenACWY control vaccination. Every receptor here comes from an adult in good health. Both conserved end residues are trimmed from each CDR3. The size entry is marked missing in some rows and otherwise reads once, few, many or a size class.

ASSSTGGSNTGELF | TRBJ2-2 | once | TRBV28
ASTSGAGDFNEQF | TRBJ2-1 | . | TRBV7-8
ASVLTVNTEAF | TRBJ1-1 | . | TRBV6-6
ASSDGPHTEAF | TRBJ1-1 | . | TRBV2
ASSALGWLNEQF | TRBJ2-1 | . | TRBV9
ATSFSSGGAQY | TRBJ2-5 | . | TRBV24-1
ASRDPSRAEQF | TRBJ2-1 | . | TRBV11-3
ASSTPGRDTEAF | TRBJ1-1 | . | TRBV5-5
ASSEVPPGGPTEEH | TRBJ1-5 | . | TRBV6-1
ASSTGRASNQPQH | TRBJ1-5 | . | TRBV6-6
ASKNQYGNSPLH | TRBJ1-6 | . | TRBV2
ASSSLTWTGLNSPLH | TRBJ1-6 | . | TRBV2
ASSFRQRDEQF | TRBJ2-1 | . | TRBV12-3/TRBV12-4
ASSEGTYSSYEQY | TRBJ2-7 | few | TRBV2
ASSPGISGNTIY | TRBJ1-3 | . | TRBV18
ASSPGRDTEAF | TRBJ1-1 | . | TRBV7-3
ASSPEAGSYNEQF | TRBJ2-1 | few | TRBV5-1
ASSEWASGTQY | TRBJ2-3 | . | TRBV6-1
ASSQDWGDSRETQY | TRBJ2-5 | once | TRBV4-1
ASKGQGGNEQF | TRBJ2-1 | . | TRBV2
ASSEIGGLVEQF | TRBJ2-1 | . | TRBV6-1
ASSLDRENWEKLF | TRBJ1-4 | . | TRBV5-4
ASSQGAVRKELF | TRBJ2-2 | . | TRBV3-1/TRBV3-2
ASSTDRSTYGYT | TRBJ1-2 | . | TRBV27
ASSLMGRASGANVLT | TRBJ2-6 | . | TRBV7-3
ASSLSTWGRADNSPLH | TRBJ1-6 | . | TRBV27